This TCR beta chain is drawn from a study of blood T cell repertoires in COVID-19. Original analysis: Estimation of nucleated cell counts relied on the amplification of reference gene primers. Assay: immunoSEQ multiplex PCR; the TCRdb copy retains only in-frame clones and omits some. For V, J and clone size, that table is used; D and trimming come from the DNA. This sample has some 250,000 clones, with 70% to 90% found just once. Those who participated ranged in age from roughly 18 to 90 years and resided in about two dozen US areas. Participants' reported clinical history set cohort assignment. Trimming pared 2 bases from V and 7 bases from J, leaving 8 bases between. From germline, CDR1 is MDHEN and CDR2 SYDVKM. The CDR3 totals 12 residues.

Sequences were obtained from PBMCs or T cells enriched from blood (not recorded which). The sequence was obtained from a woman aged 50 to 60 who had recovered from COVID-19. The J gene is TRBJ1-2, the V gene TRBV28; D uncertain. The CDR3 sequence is CASSLSVRGYTF. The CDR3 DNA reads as TGTGCCAGCAGTTTAAGCGTTCGTGGCTACACCTTC.